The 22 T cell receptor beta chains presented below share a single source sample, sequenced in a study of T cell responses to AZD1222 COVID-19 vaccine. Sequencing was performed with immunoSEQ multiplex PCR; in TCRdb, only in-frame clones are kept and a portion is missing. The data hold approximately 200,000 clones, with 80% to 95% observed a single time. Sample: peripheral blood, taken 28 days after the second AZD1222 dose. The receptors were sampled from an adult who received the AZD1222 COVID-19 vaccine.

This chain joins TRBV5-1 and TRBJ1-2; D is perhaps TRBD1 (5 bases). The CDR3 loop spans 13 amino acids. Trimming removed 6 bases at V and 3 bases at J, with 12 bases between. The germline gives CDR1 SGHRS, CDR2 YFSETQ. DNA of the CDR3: TGCGCCAGCATCTTTGGGGACTACTATGGCTACACCTTC. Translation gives CASIFGDYYGYTF.

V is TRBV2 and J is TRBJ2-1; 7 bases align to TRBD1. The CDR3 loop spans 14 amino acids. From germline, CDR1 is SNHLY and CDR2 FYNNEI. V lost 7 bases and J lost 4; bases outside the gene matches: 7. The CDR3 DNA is TGTGCCAGCAATCTGGGACAGTTATACAATGAGCAGTTCTTC. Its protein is CASNLGQLYNEQFF.

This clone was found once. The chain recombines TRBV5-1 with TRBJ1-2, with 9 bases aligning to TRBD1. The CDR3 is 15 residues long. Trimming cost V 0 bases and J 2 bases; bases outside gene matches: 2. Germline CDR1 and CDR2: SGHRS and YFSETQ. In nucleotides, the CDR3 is TGCGCCAGCAGCTTGGGGGACAGGGAGAACTATGGCTACACCTTC. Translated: CASSLGDRENYGYTF.

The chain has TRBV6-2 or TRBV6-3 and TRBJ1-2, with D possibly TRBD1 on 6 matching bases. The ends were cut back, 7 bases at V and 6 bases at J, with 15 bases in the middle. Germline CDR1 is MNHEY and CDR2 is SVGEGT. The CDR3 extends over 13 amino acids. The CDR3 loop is CASNPSGAHGYTF. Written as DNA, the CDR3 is TGTGCCAGCAACCCCTCGGGGGCTCATGGCTACACCTTC.

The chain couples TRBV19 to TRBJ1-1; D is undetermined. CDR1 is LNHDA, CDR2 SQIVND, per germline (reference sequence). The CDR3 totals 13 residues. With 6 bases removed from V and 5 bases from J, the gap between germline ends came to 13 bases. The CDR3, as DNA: TGTGCCAGTAGGGAAGTTATCGGAACTGAAGCTTTCTTT. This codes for CASREVIGTEAFF. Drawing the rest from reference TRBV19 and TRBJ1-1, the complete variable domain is DGGITQSPKYLFRKEGQNVTLSCEQNLNHDAMYWYRQDPGQGLRLIYYSQIVNDFQKGDIAEGYSVSREKKESFPLTVTSAQKNPTAFYLCASREVIGTEAFFGQGTRLTVV.

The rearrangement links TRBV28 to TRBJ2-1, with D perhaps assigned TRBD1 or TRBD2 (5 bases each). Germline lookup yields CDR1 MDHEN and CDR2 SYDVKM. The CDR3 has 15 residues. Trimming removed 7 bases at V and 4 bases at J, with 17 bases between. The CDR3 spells CASIPPGPIYNEQFF. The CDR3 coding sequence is TGTGCCAGCATCCCCCCGGGACCGATTTACAATGAGCAGTTCTTC.

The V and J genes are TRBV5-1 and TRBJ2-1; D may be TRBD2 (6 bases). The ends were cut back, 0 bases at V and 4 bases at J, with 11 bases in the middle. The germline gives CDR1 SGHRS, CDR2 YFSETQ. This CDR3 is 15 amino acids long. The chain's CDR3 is CASSLDQGLYNEQFF. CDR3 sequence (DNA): TGCGCCAGCAGCTTGGACCAGGGACTTTACAATGAGCAGTTCTTC.

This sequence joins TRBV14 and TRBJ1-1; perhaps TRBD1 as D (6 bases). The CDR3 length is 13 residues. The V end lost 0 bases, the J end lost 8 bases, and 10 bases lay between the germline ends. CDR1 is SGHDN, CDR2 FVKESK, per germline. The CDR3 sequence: CASSQERTAEAFF. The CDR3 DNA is TGTGCCAGCAGCCAAGAAAGGACAGCCGAAGCTTTCTTT. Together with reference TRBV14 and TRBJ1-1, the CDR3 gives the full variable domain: EAGVTQFPSHSVIEKGQTVTLRCDPISGHDNLYWYRRVMGKEIKFLLHFVKESKQDESGMPNNRFLAERTGGTYSTLKVQPAELEDSGVYFCASSQERTAEAFFGQGTRLTVV.

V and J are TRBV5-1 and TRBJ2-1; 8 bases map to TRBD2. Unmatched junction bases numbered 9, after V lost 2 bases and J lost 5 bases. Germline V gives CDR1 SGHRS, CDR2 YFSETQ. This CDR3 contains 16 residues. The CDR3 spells CASSFLRGLADNEQFF. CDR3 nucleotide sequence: TGCGCCAGCAGCTTTCTCCGCGGACTAGCTGACAATGAGCAGTTCTTC.

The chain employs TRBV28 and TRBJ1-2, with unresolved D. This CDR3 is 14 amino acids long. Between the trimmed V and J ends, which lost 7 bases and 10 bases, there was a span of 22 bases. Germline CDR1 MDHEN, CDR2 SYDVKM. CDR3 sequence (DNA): TGTGCCAGCACCCCTCCGGGCGGGGTGTCGTACTACACCTTC. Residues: CASTPPGGVSYYTF.

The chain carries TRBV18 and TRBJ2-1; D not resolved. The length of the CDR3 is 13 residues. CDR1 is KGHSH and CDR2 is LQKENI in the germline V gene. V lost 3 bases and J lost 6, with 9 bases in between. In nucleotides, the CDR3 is TGTGCCAGCTCACCGTCCCGCGTCAATGAGCAGTTCTTC. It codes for CASSPSRVNEQFF. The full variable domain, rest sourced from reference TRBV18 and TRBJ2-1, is NAGVMQNPRHLVRRRGQEARLRCSPMKGHSHVYWYRQLPEEGLKFMVYLQKENIIDESGMPKERFSAEFPKEGPSILRIQQVVRGDSAAYFCASSPSRVNEQFFGPGTRLTVL.

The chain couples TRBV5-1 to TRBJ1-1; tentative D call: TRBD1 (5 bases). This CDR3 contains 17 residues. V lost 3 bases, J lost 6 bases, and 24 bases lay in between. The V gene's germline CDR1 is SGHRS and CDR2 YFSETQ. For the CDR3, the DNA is TGCGCCAGCAGCTCCCGGGGGACGGGGGAACTAAAGGCTGAAGCTTTCTTT. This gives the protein CASSSRGTGELKAEAFF.

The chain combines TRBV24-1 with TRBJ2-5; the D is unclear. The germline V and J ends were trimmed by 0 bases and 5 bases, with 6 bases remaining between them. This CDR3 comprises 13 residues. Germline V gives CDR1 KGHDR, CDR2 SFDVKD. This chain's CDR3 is CATSDLLLETQYF. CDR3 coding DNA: TGTGCCACCAGTGATTTGCTGTTGGAGACCCAGTACTTC.

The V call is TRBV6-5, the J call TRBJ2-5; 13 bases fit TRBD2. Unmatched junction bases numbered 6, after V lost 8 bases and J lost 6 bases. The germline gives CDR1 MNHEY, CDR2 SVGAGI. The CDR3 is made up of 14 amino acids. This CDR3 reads CASRLAGGSQTQYF. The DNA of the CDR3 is TGTGCCAGCCGACTAGCGGGAGGTTCGCAGACCCAGTACTTC.

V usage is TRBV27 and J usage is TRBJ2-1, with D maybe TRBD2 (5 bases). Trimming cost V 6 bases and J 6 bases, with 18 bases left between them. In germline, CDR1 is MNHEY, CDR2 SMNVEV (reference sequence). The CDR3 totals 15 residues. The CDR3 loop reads CASRSLGGPFNEQFF. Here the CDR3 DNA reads TGTGCCAGCAGGTCCTTGGGCGGGCCCTTCAATGAGCAGTTCTTC.

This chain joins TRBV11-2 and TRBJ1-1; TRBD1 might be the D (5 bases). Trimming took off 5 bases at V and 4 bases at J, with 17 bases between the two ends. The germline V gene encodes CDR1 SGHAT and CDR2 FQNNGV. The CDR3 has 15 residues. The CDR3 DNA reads TGTGCCAGCAGCACAACGAGGGGCATGGGCACTGAAGCTTTCTTT. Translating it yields CASSTTRGMGTEAFF.

The CDR3, as DNA: TGTGCCATCAGTGAGTCGAGGTTCTATGGCTACACCTTC. This translates into CAISESRFYGYTF. The chain is built from TRBV10-3 and TRBJ1-2; D call uncertain. V lost 0 bases to trimming and J lost 4 bases, with 6 bases between them. The CDR3 is 13 residues long. Germline CDR1 is ENHRY and CDR2 is SYGVKD.

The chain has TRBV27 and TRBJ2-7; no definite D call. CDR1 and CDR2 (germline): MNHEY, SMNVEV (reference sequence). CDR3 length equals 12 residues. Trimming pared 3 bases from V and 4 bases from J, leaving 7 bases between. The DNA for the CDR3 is TGTGCCAGCAGTTTGTTAGGGTACGAGCAGTACTTC. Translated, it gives CASSLLGYEQYF.

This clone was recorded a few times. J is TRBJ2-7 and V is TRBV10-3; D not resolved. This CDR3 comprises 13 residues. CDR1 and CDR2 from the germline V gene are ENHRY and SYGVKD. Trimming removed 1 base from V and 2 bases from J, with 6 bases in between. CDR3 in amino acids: CAISEYLTYEQYF. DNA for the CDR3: TGTGCCATCAGTGAGTACCTAACCTACGAGCAGTACTTC.

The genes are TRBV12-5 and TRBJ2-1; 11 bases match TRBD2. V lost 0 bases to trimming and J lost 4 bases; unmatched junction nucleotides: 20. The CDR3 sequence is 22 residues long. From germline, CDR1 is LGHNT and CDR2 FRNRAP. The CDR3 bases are TGTGCTAGTGGTTTGGTACTTCGGGACAGGGTGACTAGCGGGATTCGTTACAATGAGCAGTTCTTC. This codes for CASGLVLRDRVTSGIRYNEQFF.

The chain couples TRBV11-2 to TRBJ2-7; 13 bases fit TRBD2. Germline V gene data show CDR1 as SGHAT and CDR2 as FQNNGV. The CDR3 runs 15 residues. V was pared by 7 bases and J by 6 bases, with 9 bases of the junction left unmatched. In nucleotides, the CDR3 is TGTGCCAGCAAAGGACTAGCGGGAGTGTCTGGCGAGCAGTACTTC. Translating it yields CASKGLAGVSGEQYF.

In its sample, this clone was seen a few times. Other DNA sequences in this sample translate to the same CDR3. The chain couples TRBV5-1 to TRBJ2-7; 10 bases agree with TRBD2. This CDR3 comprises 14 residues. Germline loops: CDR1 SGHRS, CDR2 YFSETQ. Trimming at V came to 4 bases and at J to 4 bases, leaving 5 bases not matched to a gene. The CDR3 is CASSLTTSGYEQYF. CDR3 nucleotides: TGCGCCAGCAGCCTAACGACTAGCGGGTACGAGCAGTACTTC.